Listed here are 4 T cell receptor beta chains from one sample, sequenced in a study of shared clonotypes between healthy human individuals. Sequencing was performed with immunoSEQ multiplex PCR; in TCRdb, only in-frame clones are kept and a portion is missing. Of some 320,000 clones listed, around nine tenths are singletons. The sequenced material came from memory CD8+ T cells sorted from blood. Stated subset: CD45RO+ cells pooled with CCR7-negative TemRA cells. The receptors stem from a young man in good health.

The chain recombines TRBV7-9 with TRBJ1-3, with D hard to call. There are 15 residues in the CDR3. Between the trimmed V and J ends, which lost 1 base and 3 bases, there was a span of 10 bases. Germline V lookup: CDR1 SEHNR, CDR2 FQNEAQ (reference sequence). CDR3 nucleotides: TGTGCCAGCAGCTTAGACTCCCCCTTTGGAAACACCATATATTTT. It yields the protein CASSLDSPFGNTIYF.

This rearrangement joins TRBV6-1 to TRBJ2-1; TRBD2 aligns across 9 bases. There are 15 residues in the CDR3. Germline assignment: CDR1 MNHNS and CDR2 SASEGT. The J segment lost 6 bases and the V segment lost 4 bases, leaving 7 bases of the junction unmatched. The DNA of the CDR3 is TGTGCCAGCAGTGCCTTTGCGGGGGGGCTCAATGAGCAGTTCTTC. The encoded protein is CASSAFAGGLNEQFF.

This chain joins TRBV27 and TRBJ1-1, with a possible D match to TRBD1 (5 bases). The CDR3 runs 13 residues. Trimming cost V 6 bases and J 1 base, with 9 bases left between them. CDR1 and CDR2 (germline): MNHEY, SMNVEV (reference sequence). Here the CDR3 reads CASRFRENTEAFF. For the CDR3, the DNA is TGTGCCAGCAGGTTCAGGGAGAACACTGAAGCTTTCTTT.

The gene calls are TRBV5-6 and TRBJ2-2, with D possibly called TRBD1 or TRBD2 (5 bases each). This CDR3 comprises 17 residues. V was cut by 1 base and J by 2 bases, with 15 bases left in between. Germline lookup yields CDR1 SGHDT and CDR2 YYEEEE. CDR3 DNA sequence: TGTGCCAGCAGCTTGCCCAGGGACCTTTACAACACCGGGGAGCTGTTTTTT. Encoded protein: CASSLPRDLYNTGELFF. Using reference TRBV5-6 and TRBJ2-2 for the parts outside the CDR3, the full variable domain is DAGVTQSPTHLIKTRGQQVTLRCSPKSGHDTVSWYQQALGQGPQFIFQYYEEEERQRGNFPDRFSGHQFPNYSSELNVNALLLGDSALYLCASSLPRDLYNTGELFFGEGSRLTVL.